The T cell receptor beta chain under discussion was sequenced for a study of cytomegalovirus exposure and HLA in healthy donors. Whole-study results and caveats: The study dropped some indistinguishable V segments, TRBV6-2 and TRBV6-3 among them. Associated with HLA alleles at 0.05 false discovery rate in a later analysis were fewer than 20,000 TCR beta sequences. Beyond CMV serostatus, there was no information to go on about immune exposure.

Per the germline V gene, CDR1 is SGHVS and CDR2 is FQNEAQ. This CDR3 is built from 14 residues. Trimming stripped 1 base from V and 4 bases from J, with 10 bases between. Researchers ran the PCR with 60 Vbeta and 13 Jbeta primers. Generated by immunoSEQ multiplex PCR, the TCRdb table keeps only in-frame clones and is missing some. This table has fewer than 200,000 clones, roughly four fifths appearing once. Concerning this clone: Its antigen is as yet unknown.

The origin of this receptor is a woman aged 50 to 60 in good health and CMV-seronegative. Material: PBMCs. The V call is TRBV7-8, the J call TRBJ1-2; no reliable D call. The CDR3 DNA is TGTGCCAGCAGCTTAGATCGGGAATCCTATGGCTACACCTTC. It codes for CASSLDRESYGYTF.